This T cell receptor beta chain was found in a study of cytomegalovirus exposure and HLA in healthy donors. About the study: Earlier work reported roughly 120 million unique TCR beta sequences from about 180 million T cells.

This clone appeared a few times. Its antigen is unknown. A multiplex PCR was run with 60 Vbeta primers and 13 Jbeta primers. Clones were read by immunoSEQ multiplex PCR, and TCRdb kept only the in-frame ones, dropping some. The sample contains more than 100,000 clones, over 60% of which appear only once. The study, taken as a whole, reports: In a later analysis, compared with equally common non-associated chains, HLA-associated beta chains were more expanded.

Specimen: PBMCs. The clonotype was recovered from a woman aged 40 to 50 in good health and CMV-seropositive.

This CDR3 reads CASGTGNGSPLHF. The CDR3, as DNA: TGTGCCAGTGGGACAGGGAATGGTTCACCCCTCCACTTT. V usage is TRBV19 and J usage is TRBJ1-6; 9 nucleotides agree with TRBD1. The junction had 5 bases not matched to a gene; V was cut back by 8 bases and J by 9 bases. Germline CDR1 reads LNHDA; CDR2 reads SQIVND (reference sequence). The CDR3 covers 13 residues.